These T cell receptor beta chains were read from a single sample in a study of molecular identifiers for immune sequencing clone quantification. MiXCR was run by TCRdb on the PCR reads, yielding one entry per CDR3 protein. The sample shows approximately 500,000 distinct CDR3 sequences, around a fifth of them seen only once. The specimen sequenced was naive CD8+ T cells from blood, with Jurkat cell RNA spiked in. Source of these receptors: a human donor in good health. Some libraries in this study had Jurkat cell RNA spiked in. Each CDR3 is given with its conserved first and last residue. Fields, in order: V gene, J gene, CDR3 protein.

>TRBV7-9|TRBJ2-3
CASSPIGGSRSGTQYF
>TRBV19|TRBJ2-3
CASSMGTDTQYF
>TRBV12-5|TRBJ2-7
CASGLSNGAHDEQYF
>TRBV7-9|TRBJ1-1
CASSPTNRDTEAFF
>TRBV7-9|TRBJ2-3
CASSLTGLAFTDTQYF
>TRBV6-2/TRBV6-3|TRBJ2-4
CASRDRTITQTSGGVDVKNIQYF
>TRBV10-3|TRBJ2-7
CAISEGTASYEQYF
>TRBV11-2|TRBJ1-1
CASSLGMGRQTEAFF
>TRBV28|TRBJ2-7
CASSFQKSSYEQYF
>TRBV20-1|TRBJ1-5
CSASSGRFTDSNQPQHF
>TRBV6-5|TRBJ2-7
CASSLLGTYEQYF
>TRBV28|TRBJ2-5
CASSFSRVGLAQYF
>TRBV29-1|TRBJ2-7
CSVQFSYEQYF
>TRBV4-1|TRBJ1-2
CASSPIWDFVGYTF
>TRBV18|TRBJ2-6
CASSPNGANVLTF